This TCR beta chain was sequenced in a study of CD8 T cells in ankylosing spondylitis. Points from the study as a whole: A number of the motif variants had already been described in reactive arthritis synovial fluid and blood. Blood of patients with ankylosing spondylitis appeared to be characterized by a TCR beta motif of about 8 highly homologous variants. Disease-associated clones were CD8+ and fairly uncommon in peripheral blood.

About this clonotype: Antigen specificity is unknown.

As the method for making TCR beta libraries, quantitative 5'-RACE with molecular barcodes was used. TCRdb processed the 5' RACE reads anew with MiXCR; each CDR3 protein has one entry. The sample shows over 400,000 distinct CDR3 sequences, 25% to 30% of them seen only once. Germline CDR1 reads LNHNV; CDR2 reads YYDKDF (reference sequence). The CDR3 runs to 15 residues. The V segment lost 1 base and the J segment 2 bases; nucleotides outside the gene matches: 0. The V gene is TRBV15, the J gene TRBJ2-7; TRBD2 agrees at 12 bases. Source material: blood, either unsorted or a sorted T cell fraction (not recorded which). The clonotype originates from a male donor with ankylosing spondylitis. CDR3 residues: CATSRGLAGAYEQYV. The CDR3 DNA is TGTGCCACCAGCAGAGGACTAGCGGGGGCCTACGAGCAGTACGTC.